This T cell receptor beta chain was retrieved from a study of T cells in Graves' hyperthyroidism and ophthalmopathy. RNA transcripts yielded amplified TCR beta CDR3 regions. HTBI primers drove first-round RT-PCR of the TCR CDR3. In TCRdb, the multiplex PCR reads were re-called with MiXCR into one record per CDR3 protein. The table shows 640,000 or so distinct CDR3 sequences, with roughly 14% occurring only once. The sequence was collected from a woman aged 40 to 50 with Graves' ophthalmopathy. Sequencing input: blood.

This CDR3 is CASSGIVGLTPGEQYF. For the CDR3, the DNA is TGTGCCAGCTCAGGGATTGTGGGGCTCACTCCGGGGGAGCAGTACTTC. The rearrangement links TRBV18 to TRBJ2-7; either TRBD1 or TRBD2 may supply D (5 bases each). Trimming removed 5 bases at V and 7 bases at J, with 24 bases between. Germline V gene sequence: CDR1 KGHSH, CDR2 LQKENI. There are 16 residues in the CDR3.